This T cell receptor beta chain was obtained from a study of T cells in Graves' hyperthyroidism and ophthalmopathy. RNA transcripts served as the template for amplifying TCR beta CDR3 regions. HTBI primers were used for first-round RT-PCR of the TCR CDR3. TCRdb reprocessed the multiplex PCR reads with MiXCR, giving one entry per CDR3 protein. In the table there are some 530,000 distinct CDR3 sequences, roughly 23% of which are singletons. This clonotype was found many times. Per the germline V gene, CDR1 is MNHEY and CDR2 is SVGEGT. V gave up 8 bases and J gave up 1 base, with 11 bases separating them. The CDR3 is 13 residues long.

The sample taken for sequencing was blood. The gene calls are TRBV6-2 or TRBV6-3 and TRBJ1-1, with no clear D. The sequence was obtained from a woman in her 70s with Graves' ophthalmopathy. CDR3 bases: TGTGCCAGCCTACAAAACCAGAACACTGAAGCTTTCTTT. Its protein is CASLQNQNTEAFF.